This entry lists 18 T cell receptor beta chains sequenced from one sample in a study of blood T cell repertoires in COVID-19. TCRdb's table, derived via immunoSEQ multiplex PCR, lists solely in-frame clones and lacks some. The repertoire has hundreds of thousands of clones, about 82% of them found once; the top ten carry approximately 5.1%. The sequencing input was peripheral blood. These receptor sequences come from a man in his fifties with active or convalescent COVID-19.

This chain joins TRBV29-1 and TRBJ1-1; D call uncertain. Germline V gene lookup returns CDR1 SQVTM and CDR2 ANQGSEA. V shed 6 bases and J shed 4 bases, with 21 bases lying between them. The CDR3 runs 15 residues. The CDR3 DNA sequence: TGCAGCGTACGGGTCAATGAACACTTCGGCACTGAAGCTTTCTTT. Translation gives CSVRVNEHFGTEAFF.

J is TRBJ2-5 and V is TRBV19; 8 bases align to TRBD2. Trimming at V came to 3 bases and at J to 1 base, leaving 13 bases not matched to a gene. Germline values: CDR1 LNHDA, CDR2 SQIVND (reference sequence). The CDR3 has 18 amino acids. The CDR3 loop is CASSIKATKAGGQETQYF. The DNA of the CDR3 is TGTGCCAGTAGTATTAAGGCCACAAAGGCGGGGGGCCAAGAGACCCAGTACTTC.

This sequence joins TRBV7-2 and TRBJ1-2, with no clear D. Between the trimmed V and J ends, which lost 5 bases and 5 bases, there was a span of 18 bases. The CDR3 covers 15 residues. Germline lookup yields CDR1 SGHTA and CDR2 FQGNSA. The DNA for the CDR3 is TGTGCCAGCAGCCCGAGTGGGTCGAGGAGATATGGCTACACCTTC. Its protein is CASSPSGSRRYGYTF.

The CDR3 DNA reads TGTGCCAGCAGTAAGAGACAGGGAACGTACGGCACTGAAGCTTTCTTT. This codes for CASSKRQGTYGTEAFF. This rearrangement joins TRBV28 to TRBJ1-1; 7 bases are a match to TRBD1. J lost 4 bases, V lost 5 bases, and 13 bases had no gene match. This CDR3 region has 16 residues. The V gene's germline CDR1 is MDHEN and CDR2 SYDVKM.

This chain uses TRBV5-1 with TRBJ1-1, with D unclear. Germline CDR1 reads SGHRS; CDR2 reads YFSETQ. The CDR3 contains 13 residues. Trimming left V 1 base short and J 5 bases short, with 9 bases between. The CDR3 loop is CASSLRAGTEAFF. CDR3 bases: TGCGCCAGCAGCTTGAGAGCGGGTACTGAAGCTTTCTTT.

The chain has TRBV19 and TRBJ1-3; a weak D match, TRBD1 (6 bases). CDR3 length: 17 residues. Trimming removed 8 bases from V and 5 bases from J, with 25 bases in between. Germline lookup yields CDR1 LNHDA and CDR2 SQIVND (reference sequence). This chain's CDR3 is CASARVYVRGDRNTIYF. CDR3 nucleotide sequence: TGTGCCAGTGCCCGTGTGTACGTCAGGGGCGACCGAAACACCATATATTTT.

The chain links TRBV5-4 to TRBJ2-3; D call uncertain. CDR1 SGHNT and CDR2 YYREEE come from the germline V gene (reference sequence). V lost 0 bases and J lost 6, with 5 bases in between. The CDR3 has 12 residues. As DNA, the CDR3 is TGTGCCAGCAGCTTGGTGGGCGATACGCAGTATTTT. It is translated as CASSLVGDTQYF.

The V call is TRBV3-1 (or the pseudogene TRBV3-2), the J call TRBJ2-4; D is unclear. Trimming left V 4 bases short and J 1 base short, with 8 bases between. This CDR3 region has 14 residues. CDR1 and CDR2 from the germline V gene are LGHDT and YNNKEL (reference sequence). CDR3 sequence reads: CASSRGVAKNIQYF. The CDR3 nucleotides are TGTGCCAGCAGCCGCGGCGTGGCCAAAAACATTCAGTACTTC.

The rearrangement links TRBV27 to TRBJ2-1; weak D call: TRBD1 (7 bases). Trimming cost V 5 bases and J 5 bases, with 16 bases left between them. Germline V gene sequence: CDR1 MNHEY, CDR2 SMNVEV (reference sequence). The CDR3 is 15 residues long. CDR3 sequence reads: CASSQSGGINNEQFF. In DNA form, the CDR3 reads TGTGCCAGCAGTCAGTCAGGGGGGATTAACAATGAGCAGTTCTTC.

The chain is built from TRBV3-1 (or the pseudogene TRBV3-2) and TRBJ1-5; D is undetermined. Per germline, CDR1 LGHDT and CDR2 YNNKEL (reference sequence). The CDR3 totals 13 residues. The V and J ends lost 1 base and 4 bases respectively, with 5 bases between them. This CDR3 reads CASSQALNQPQHF. Written as DNA, the CDR3 is TGTGCCAGCAGCCAAGCCCTAAATCAGCCCCAGCATTTT.

The rearrangement links TRBV2 to TRBJ2-3, with TRBD2 identical over 9 bases. Germline values: CDR1 SNHLY, CDR2 FYNNEI. The ends lost 4 bases at V and 1 base at J; junction bases unmatched: 3. This CDR3 spans 15 amino acids. The DNA of the CDR3 is TGTGCCAGCAGTGCCCGACTAGCGGGCACAGATACGCAGTATTTT. This gives the protein CASSARLAGTDTQYF.

The V and J genes are TRBV7-2 and TRBJ2-7; D is perhaps TRBD1 (6 bases). The length of the CDR3 is 15 residues. Germline V gene data show CDR1 as SGHTA and CDR2 as FQGNSA. Trimming took off 2 bases at V and 6 bases at J, with 17 bases between the two ends. The chain's CDR3 is CASSLRSRGFSEQYF. The CDR3 DNA sequence: TGTGCCAGCAGCTTAAGGTCCAGGGGATTCTCCGAGCAGTACTTC.

The gene calls are TRBV18 and TRBJ2-1; 7 bases map to TRBD2. V trimming: 3 bases; J trimming: 7 bases; junction bases outside the gene matches: 15. Germline V gives CDR1 KGHSH, CDR2 LQKENI. This CDR3 has 17 amino acids. The CDR3 loop is CASSPPRGAGRGNEQFF. The CDR3 bases are TGTGCCAGCTCACCCCCCAGAGGAGCGGGACGTGGGAATGAGCAGTTCTTC.

About this clone itself: Compared with germline, one end of the junction differs, possibly owing to a read error. This chain joins TRBV19 and TRBJ2-7; weak D call: TRBD1 (5 bases). CDR1 and CDR2 from the germline V gene are LNHDA and SQIVND (reference sequence). This CDR3 spans 13 amino acids. CDR3 nucleotide sequence: TGTGCCAGTAGCGAGACTTATCAAGGGGCCCCCCTCTTC. Its protein is CASSETYQGAPLF.

The chain employs TRBV5-1 and TRBJ2-3; perhaps TRBD2 as D (5 bases). The CDR3 has 14 amino acids. The germline V gene has CDR1 SGHRS and CDR2 YFSETQ. V was shortened by 3 bases and J by 2 bases, with 10 bases between the two germline ends. CDR3 region: CASSSLAPTDTQYF. The CDR3 DNA reads TGCGCCAGCAGCTCCTTAGCGCCCACAGATACGCAGTATTTT.

CDR3 sequence reads: CASSRPHNRDTRGEQYF. Here the CDR3 DNA reads TGTGCCAGCAGCCGCCCCCACAACCGGGACACCCGGGGTGAGCAGTACTTC. The chain is built from TRBV5-4 and TRBJ2-7; perhaps TRBD1 as D (6 bases). This CDR3 contains 17 residues. Trimming stripped 4 bases from V and 7 bases from J, with 27 bases between. Per the germline V gene, CDR1 is SGHNT and CDR2 is YYREEE (reference sequence).

The chain uses TRBV9 and TRBJ2-1; maybe TRBD1 (5 bases). In germline, CDR1 is SGDLS, CDR2 YYNGEE. The CDR3 spans 14 residues. Trimming stripped 3 bases from V and 6 bases from J, with 13 bases between. The CDR3 nucleotides are TGTGCCAGCAGCGCCTCCGCTAGGGGCAATGAGCAGTTCTTC. Protein product: CASSASARGNEQFF.

This clone was seen only once. This chain links TRBV7-2 with TRBJ2-5, with 7 bases identical to TRBD1. V dropped 2 bases and J dropped 0; count of bases not matched to a gene: 3. The CDR3 has 15 residues. Per the germline V gene, CDR1 is SGHTA and CDR2 is FQGNSA. The CDR3 DNA follows: TGTGCCAGCAGCTTAAGCAGGGGGTACCAAGAGACCCAGTACTTC. Its translation is CASSLSRGYQETQYF.